These T cell receptor beta chains were read from a single sample in a study of T cell responses to AZD1222 COVID-19 vaccine. Assay: immunoSEQ multiplex PCR; the TCRdb copy retains only in-frame clones and omits some. The sample contains 75,000 to 100,000 clones, roughly 86% of which appear only once. The specimen comprised peripheral blood, sampled on day 0 of AZD1222 vaccination. The receptor source for this set is an adult in good health. CDR3s include the opening cysteine and the closing phenylalanine or tryptophan. Fields, in order: CDR3 protein, CDR3 DNA, J gene, V gene, clone size, D gene. The D gene is left open where the match is weak. A clone size is listed for some rows: how often the clone was seen (once, few, many), or a class if it is expanded.

CASQLGVTGGLAFF,TGTGCCAGCCAACTTGGAGTGACTGGCGGACTGGCTTTCTTT,TRBJ1-1,TRBV28,NA,NA
CASSFRTGDYNEQFF,TGTGCCAGTAGTTTCCGGACAGGGGATTACAATGAGCAGTTCTTC,TRBJ2-1,TRBV19,NA,TRBD1
CASSKLGQQETQYF,TGTGCCAGCAGCAAGCTCGGACAGCAAGAGACCCAGTACTTC,TRBJ2-5,TRBV28,few,NA
CATSDPSGDYNEQFF,TGTGCCACCAGTGACCCTAGCGGGGACTACAATGAGCAGTTCTTC,TRBJ2-1,TRBV24-1,few,TRBD2
CASSSDPTYQTQYF,TGTGCCAGCAGCTCGGACCCCACCTACCAGACCCAGTACTTC,TRBJ2-5,TRBV7-2,few,NA
CASKTGVLTPSYNEQFF,TGTGCCAGCAAGACAGGGGTCCTAACCCCCTCCTACAATGAGCAGTTCTTC,TRBJ2-1,TRBV28,once,TRBD1
CASNEGLRLKGEQYF,TGTGCCAGCAATGAGGGACTTCGGCTTAAAGGGGAGCAGTACTTC,TRBJ2-7,TRBV28,NA,NA
CASSQDGSGGETQYF,TGTGCCAGCAGCCAAGATGGTAGCGGGGGGGAGACCCAGTACTTC,TRBJ2-5,TRBV14,NA,TRBD2
CASSESGVWNGYTF,TGTGCCAGCAGTGAATCAGGTGTTTGGAATGGCTACACCTTC,TRBJ1-2,TRBV6-1,NA,NA
CASSAYSGADTQYF,TGTGCCAGCAGCGCCTACAGTGGCGCAGATACGCAGTATTTT,TRBJ2-3,TRBV9,NA,NA
CASSPGTSYGYTF,TGTGCCAGCAGTCCCGGGACGAGCTATGGCTACACCTTC,TRBJ1-2,TRBV28,NA,NA
CASSLPRAGYTF,TGTGCCAGCAGCTTACCCCGGGCAGGCTACACCTTC,TRBJ1-2,TRBV7-9,NA,NA
CASSSTSGSSYNEQFF,TGTGCCAGCAGTTCCACTAGCGGGAGCTCCTACAATGAGCAGTTCTTC,TRBJ2-1,TRBV6-5,NA,TRBD2
CASSQVGGGTEAFF,TGTGCCAGCAGCCAAGTTGGGGGGGGGACTGAAGCTTTCTTT,TRBJ1-1,TRBV3-1/TRBV3-2,NA,NA
CASSLGPETGEETQYF,TGTGCCAGCAGTTTAGGCCCCGAGACAGGGGAAGAGACCCAGTACTTC,TRBJ2-5,TRBV28,NA,TRBD1
CASSLGTTYTGELFF,TGCGCCAGCAGCTTGGGGACTACCTACACCGGGGAGCTGTTTTTT,TRBJ2-2,TRBV5-1,NA,NA
CASSRPSGTSGNEQYF,TGTGCCAGTAGTCGTCCTTCCGGGACTAGCGGGAACGAGCAGTACTTC,TRBJ2-7,TRBV19,NA,TRBD2
CAIINDGNTIYF,TGTGCCATCATTAATGATGGAAACACCATATATTTT,TRBJ1-3,TRBV10-3,NA,NA
CASSQAPRLDERLREQFF,TGTGCCAGCAGCCAAGCCCCTAGACTAGACGAGCGGTTGCGGGAGCAGTTCTTC,TRBJ2-1,TRBV4-2,NA,NA
CASRPNWVYEQYF,TGTGCCAGCAGGCCCAACTGGGTTTACGAGCAGTACTTC,TRBJ2-7,TRBV28,NA,NA
CASSPLGTDYGYTF,TGTGCCAGCTCACCACTGGGGACGGACTATGGCTACACCTTC,TRBJ1-2,TRBV18,NA,NA
CASSWDLSYEQYF,TGCGCCAGCAGCTGGGACCTTTCCTACGAGCAGTACTTC,TRBJ2-7,TRBV4-1,NA,NA
CARSGTSGSSSYNEQFF,TGTGCCAGGAGCGGCACTAGCGGTAGTAGCTCCTACAATGAGCAGTTCTTC,TRBJ2-1,TRBV2,NA,TRBD2
CASSPGTGWGNTEAFF,TGTGCCAGCAGTCCGGGGACAGGGTGGGGAAACACTGAAGCTTTCTTT,TRBJ1-1,TRBV28,NA,TRBD1
CASTPGQGGTEAFF,TGTGCCAGCACGCCGGGACAGGGGGGAACTGAAGCTTTCTTT,TRBJ1-1,TRBV28,NA,TRBD1
CASSYASIWSGRNQPQHF,TGTGCCAGCAGTTATGCCTCAATTTGGTCGGGTCGCAATCAGCCCCAGCATTTT,TRBJ1-5,TRBV6-2/TRBV6-3,once,NA
CGGGRPRNTIYF,TGTGGAGGGGGGCGGCCTAGAAACACCATATATTTT,TRBJ1-3,TRBV6-6,NA,NA
CASSSRPAGGTGELFF,TGTGCCAGCAGCTCACGGCCGGCGGGCGGCACCGGGGAGCTGTTTTTT,TRBJ2-2,TRBV5-4,once,NA
CASSLDRAGKLFF,TGTGCCAGCAGCTTAGATCGGGCTGGAAAACTGTTTTTT,TRBJ1-4,TRBV11-2,NA,NA